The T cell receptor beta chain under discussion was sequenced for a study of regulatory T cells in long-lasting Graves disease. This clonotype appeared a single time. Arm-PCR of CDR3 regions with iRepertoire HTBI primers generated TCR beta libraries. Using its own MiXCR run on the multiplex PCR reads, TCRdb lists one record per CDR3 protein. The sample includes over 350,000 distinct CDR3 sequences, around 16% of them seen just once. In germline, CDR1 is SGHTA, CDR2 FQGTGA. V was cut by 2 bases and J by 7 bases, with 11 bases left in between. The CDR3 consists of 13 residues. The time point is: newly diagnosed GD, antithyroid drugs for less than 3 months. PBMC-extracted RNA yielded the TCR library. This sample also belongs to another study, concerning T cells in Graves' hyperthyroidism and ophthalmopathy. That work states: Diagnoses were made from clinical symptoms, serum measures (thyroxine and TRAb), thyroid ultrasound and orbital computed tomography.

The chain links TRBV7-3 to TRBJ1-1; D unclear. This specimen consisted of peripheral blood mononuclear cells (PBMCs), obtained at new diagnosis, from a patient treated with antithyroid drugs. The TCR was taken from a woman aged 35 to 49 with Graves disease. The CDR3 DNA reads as TGTGCCAGCAGCTTAGACGGTTCAGGTGAAGCTTTCTTT. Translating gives CASSLDGSGEAFF.